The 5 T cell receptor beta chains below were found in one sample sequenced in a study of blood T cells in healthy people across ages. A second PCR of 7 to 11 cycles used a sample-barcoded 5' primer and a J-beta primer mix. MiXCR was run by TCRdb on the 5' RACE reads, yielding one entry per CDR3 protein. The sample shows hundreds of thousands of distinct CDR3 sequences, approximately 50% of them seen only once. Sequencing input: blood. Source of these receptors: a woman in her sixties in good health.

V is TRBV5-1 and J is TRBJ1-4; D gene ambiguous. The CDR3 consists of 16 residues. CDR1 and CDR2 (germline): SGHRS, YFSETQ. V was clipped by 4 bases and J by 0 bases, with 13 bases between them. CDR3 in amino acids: CASSQGPVATNEKLFF. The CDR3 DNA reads TGCGCCAGCAGCCAAGGGCCTGTTGCAACTAATGAAAAACTGTTTTTT.

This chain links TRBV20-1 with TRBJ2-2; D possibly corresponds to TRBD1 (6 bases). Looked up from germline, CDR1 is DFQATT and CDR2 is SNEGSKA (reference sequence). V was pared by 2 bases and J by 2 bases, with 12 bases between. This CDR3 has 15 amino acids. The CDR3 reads CSARPPGTNTGELFF. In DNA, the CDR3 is TGCAGTGCTAGACCCCCCGGGACAAACACCGGGGAGCTGTTTTTT.

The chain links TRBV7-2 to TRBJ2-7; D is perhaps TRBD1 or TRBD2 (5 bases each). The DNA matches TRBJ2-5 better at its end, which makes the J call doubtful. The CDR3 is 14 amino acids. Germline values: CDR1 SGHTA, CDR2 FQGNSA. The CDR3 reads CASRTGTQWETQYF. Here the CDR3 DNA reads TGTGCCAGCAGAACCGGGACCCAATGGGAGACCCAGTACTTC.

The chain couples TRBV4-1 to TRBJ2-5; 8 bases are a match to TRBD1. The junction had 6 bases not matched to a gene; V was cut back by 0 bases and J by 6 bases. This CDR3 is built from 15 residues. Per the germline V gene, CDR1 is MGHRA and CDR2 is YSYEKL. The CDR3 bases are TGCGCCAGCAGCCAAGATGCAGGGGGCGTTAAGACCCAGTACTTC. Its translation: CASSQDAGGVKTQYF.

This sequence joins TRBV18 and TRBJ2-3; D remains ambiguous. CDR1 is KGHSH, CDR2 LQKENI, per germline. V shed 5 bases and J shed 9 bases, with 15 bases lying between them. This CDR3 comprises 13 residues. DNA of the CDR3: TGTGCCAGCTCATCAATCGGCGGAATAACGCAGTATTTT. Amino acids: CASSSIGGITQYF.